This T cell receptor beta chain was found in a study of blood T cell repertoires in COVID-19. Study at large: The origin of the acute and convalescent COVID-19 samples was the United States, Italy and Spain.

The CDR3 sequence is 17 residues long. J was trimmed by 2 bases and V by 3 bases; bases with no gene match: 9. Germline V CDR1 and CDR2: LGHNA, YNFKEQ. In the authors' methods: Reference gene primer amplification gave nucleated cell count estimates. Repertoires were generated with immunoSEQ multiplex PCR, while TCRdb's copy carries only in-frame clones and drops some. The V and J calls and clone size are taken from that table; D and trimming were inferred from the DNA. Of under 300,000 clones in the sample, approximately 90% were seen once. The chain links TRBV4-2 to TRBJ2-3; 9 bases map to TRBD2. The material sequenced was PBMCs or T cells enriched from blood (not recorded which). The TCR comes from a woman aged 45-65 years who had recovered from COVID-19. CDR3 DNA sequence: TGTGCCAGCAGCCAGGGACTAGCCGGCATAACCACAGATACGCAGTATTTT. It is translated as CASSQGLAGITTDTQYF.